This TCR beta chain derives from a study of beta chain features in type 1 diabetes. The study reverse transcribed the entire isolated RNA, so it sequenced expressed TCRB transcripts. Produced via immunoSEQ multiplex PCR; TCRdb's table is partial and in-frame only. The sample records around 190,000 clones, about 13% being singletons. With regard to this clone: Its specificity is not known.

Study results and limitations: Sampled from patients, naive, central memory and Treg TCRB repertoires appeared more similar than those sampled from healthy donors.

V was pared by 2 bases and J by 8 bases, with 6 bases between. Per the germline V gene, CDR1 is MDHEN and CDR2 is SYDVKM. The CDR3 consists of 12 residues. This clonotype was obtained from a woman aged 18-29 years in good health. J is TRBJ1-4 and V is TRBV28; D remains ambiguous. The specimen was central memory CD4+ T cells from blood. The DNA of the CDR3 is TGTGCCAGCAGTTTAGAGTACGAAAAACTGTTTTTT. It encodes CASSLEYEKLFF.